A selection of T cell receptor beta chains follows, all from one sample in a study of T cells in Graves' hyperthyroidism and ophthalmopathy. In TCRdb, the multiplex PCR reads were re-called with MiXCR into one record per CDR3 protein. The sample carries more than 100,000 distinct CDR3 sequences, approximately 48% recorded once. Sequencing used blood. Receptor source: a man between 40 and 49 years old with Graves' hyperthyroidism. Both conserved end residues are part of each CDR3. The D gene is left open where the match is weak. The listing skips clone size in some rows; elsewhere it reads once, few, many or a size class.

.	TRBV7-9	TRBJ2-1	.	TGTGCCACCAAGGGGGGGCCCTACAATGAGCAGTTCTTC	CATKGGPYNEQFF
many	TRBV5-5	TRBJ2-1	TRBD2	TGTGCCAGCAGCCCGGGACTAGCGGGAGTCGTCTACAATGAGCAGTTCTTC	CASSPGLAGVVYNEQFF
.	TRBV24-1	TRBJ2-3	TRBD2	TGTGCCACCAGTCTAGCGGGGGGTGGCACAGATACGCAGTATTTT	CATSLAGGGTDTQYF
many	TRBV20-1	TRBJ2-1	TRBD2	TGCAGTGCCCCGGGGGGACTGGTCCTAGGCGGAACCTACAATGAGCAGTTCTTC	CSAPGGLVLGGTYNEQFF
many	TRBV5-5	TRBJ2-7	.	TGTGCCAGCAGCTTCCGAGGGGACCCCTACGAGCAGTACTTC	CASSFRGDPYEQYF
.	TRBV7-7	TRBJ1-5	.	TGTGCTAGCAGCTTACAGCACACCGGGTGGGGGGCTCACGGCAATCAGCCCCAGCATTTT	CASSLQHTGWGAHGNQPQHF
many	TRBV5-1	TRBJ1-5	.	TGCGCCAGCAGCTTGGGACCAGAGCTCTATCAGCCCCAGCATTTT	CASSLGPELYQPQHF
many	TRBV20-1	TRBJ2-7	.	TGCAGTGCTAGAGGGGGACGGCTCTCCTACGAGCAGTACTTC	CSARGGRLSYEQYF
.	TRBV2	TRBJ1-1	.	TGTGCCAGCAGAGTCGGACCAGGATATGAAGCTTTCTTT	CASRVGPGYEAFF
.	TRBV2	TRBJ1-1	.	TGTGCCAGCAGTGGAGCAAAAACCACTGAAGCTTTCTTT	CASSGAKTTEAFF
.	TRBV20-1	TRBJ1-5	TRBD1	TGCAGTGCAAGGACAGGGGCGGCAGGAGAGACCCAGCATTTT	CSARTGAAGETQHF
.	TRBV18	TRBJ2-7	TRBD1	TGTGCCAGCTCAGCCTCAGGGACAGGACCCTACGAGCAGTACTTC	CASSASGTGPYEQYF
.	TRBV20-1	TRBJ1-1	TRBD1	TGCAGTGCGTATGAGGGGACAGGGTTGGGGACTGAAGCTTTCTTT	CSAYEGTGLGTEAFF
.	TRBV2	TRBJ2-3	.	TGTGCCAGCACCTGGGACTCCACAGATACGCAGTATTTT	CASTWDSTDTQYF
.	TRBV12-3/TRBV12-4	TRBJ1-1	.	TGTGCCAGCAGTTTAGGGGTAAACTATGGCTATAACACTGAAGCTTTCTTT	CASSLGVNYGYNTEAFF
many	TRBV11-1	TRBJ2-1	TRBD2	TGTGCCAGCAGCCCCCGACTAGCGGGAGGCGACAATGAGCAGTTCTTC	CASSPRLAGGDNEQFF
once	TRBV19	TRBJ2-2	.	TGTGCCAGTAGTTCGGGCCTACTCCCTATCACCGGGGAGCTGTTTTTT	CASSSGLLPITGELFF
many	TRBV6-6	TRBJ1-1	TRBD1	TGTGCCAGCAGTGTTACAGGGGACAGACCTGAAGCTTTCTTT	CASSVTGDRPEAFF
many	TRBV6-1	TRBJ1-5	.	TGTGCCAGCAGTGAAGCGAGGGAACAGCCCCAGCATTTT	CASSEAREQPQHF
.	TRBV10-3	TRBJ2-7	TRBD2	TGTGCCATCAGAGGCGGGCCTGGACTAGCGGGAGGGGCCTACGAGCAGTACTTC	CAIRGGPGLAGGAYEQYF
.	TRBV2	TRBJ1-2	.	TGTGCCAGCAGTGAAACAGCGCAGGGCTACACCTTC	CASSETAQGYTF
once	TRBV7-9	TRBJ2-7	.	TGTGCCACGGAAATAGGCGAGCAGTACTTC	CATEIGEQYF
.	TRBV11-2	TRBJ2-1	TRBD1	TGTGCCAGCAGCCTCGGGACAGGGGGCGTGAGCAATGAGCAGTTCTTC	CASSLGTGGVSNEQFF
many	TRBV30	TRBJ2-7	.	TGTGCCTGCCTGCGGGACTACGAGCAGTACTTC	CACLRDYEQYF
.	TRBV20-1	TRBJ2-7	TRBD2	TGCAGTGCTAGTGGAGCGGGGTACTACGAGCAGTACTTC	CSASGAGYYEQYF
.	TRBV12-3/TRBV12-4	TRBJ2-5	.	TGTGCCAGCAGTCAGACGGTTGCGGAGACCCAGTACTTC	CASSQTVAETQYF
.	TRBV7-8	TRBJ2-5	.	TGTGCCAGCAGCTTAGGTGACGATCAGCCCCAGTACTTC	CASSLGDDQPQYF
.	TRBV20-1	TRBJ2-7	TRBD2	TGCAGTGCCACCGGACGGGGGGTTAGCGGGTGGAACTCCTACGAGCAGTACTTC	CSATGRGVSGWNSYEQYF
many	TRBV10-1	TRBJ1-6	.	TGCGCCAGCAGCGGTGGGAATTCACCCCTCCACTTT	CASSGGNSPLHF
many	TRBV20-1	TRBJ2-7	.	TGCAGTGCTAGATCTCTGCAAACCTACGAGCAGTACTTC	CSARSLQTYEQYF
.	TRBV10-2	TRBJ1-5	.	TGCGCCAGCAGTTACTCGATAGGGTCGGGTCAGCCCCAGCGTTTT	CASSYSIGSGQPQRF
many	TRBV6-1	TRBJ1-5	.	TGTGCCAGCAGTGAATCGGCCTCCTGGAGTCAGCCCCAGCATTTT	CASSESASWSQPQHF
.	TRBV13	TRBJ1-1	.	TGTGCCAGCAGCTTGAGAGGACAGCTGAACGCTGAAGCTTTCTTT	CASSLRGQLNAEAFF
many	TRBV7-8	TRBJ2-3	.	TGTGCCAGCAGCTTAGCGCGGCTGTTTAGCACAGATACGCAGTATTTT	CASSLARLFSTDTQYF
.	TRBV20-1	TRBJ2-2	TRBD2	TGCAGTGCTACCCCCCTAGCGGTTAACACCGGGGAGCTGTTTTTT	CSATPLAVNTGELFF
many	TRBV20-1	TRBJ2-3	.	TGCAGTGCTAGAGATCCGGGCCCGGGCGGGGGCACAGATACGCAGTATTTT	CSARDPGPGGGTDTQYF
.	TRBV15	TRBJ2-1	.	TGTGCCACCAGCAGAGATGGGACGGGAGTCGAGCAGTTCTTC	CATSRDGTGVEQFF
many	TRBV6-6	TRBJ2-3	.	TGTGCCAGCAGCCTAGCCCTCGCCAGGCGCGCGTCTAGCACAGATACGCAGTATTTT	CASSLALARRASSTDTQYF